This passage covers 27 T cell receptor beta chains from one sample sequenced in a study of cytomegalovirus exposure and HLA in healthy donors. Sequencing was performed with immunoSEQ multiplex PCR; in TCRdb, only in-frame clones are kept and a portion is missing. Altogether approximately 140,000 clones are present, around 88% being singletons, with the ten largest covering approximately 7.5%. Sequenced input: PBMCs. These receptor sequences come from a woman between 18 and 29 years old in good health and CMV-seropositive.

This clone was seen a handful of times. The rearrangement links TRBV5-5 to TRBJ1-2, with D perhaps TRBD1 (6 bases). With 3 bases removed from V and 3 bases from J, the gap between germline ends came to 9 bases. The CDR3 runs 13 residues. CDR1 is SGHKS and CDR2 is YYEKEE in the germline V gene (reference sequence). As DNA, the CDR3 is TGTGCCAGCAGCTCCGGACAGTACTATGGCTACACCTTC. Translated, it gives CASSSGQYYGYTF.

V usage is TRBV28 and J usage is TRBJ2-7; 11 positions match TRBD1. The length of the CDR3 is 14 residues. Germline-derived CDR1 and CDR2 are MDHEN and SYDVKM. After removal of 0 bases from V and 7 bases from J, the junction contained 2 bases not matched to a gene. The DNA of the CDR3 is TGTGCCAGCAGTTTATGGGACAGGGGGCGAGAGCAGTACTTC. It specifies CASSLWDRGREQYF.

The gene calls are TRBV19 and TRBJ1-5, with D hard to call. Trimming removed 8 bases from V and 1 base from J, with 27 bases in between. CDR3 length: 19 amino acids. CDR1 is LNHDA and CDR2 is SQIVND in the germline V gene (reference sequence). CDR3 DNA: TGTGCCAGTGGCCCCACGTTCGGGTACGGGATTAAGAGCAATCAGCCCCAGCATTTT. This translates into CASGPTFGYGIKSNQPQHF. Looking up the rest from reference TRBV19 and TRBJ1-5 gives the full variable domain: DGGITQSPKYLFRKEGQNVTLSCEQNLNHDAMYWYRQDPGQGLRLIYYSQIVNDFQKGDIAEGYSVSREKKESFPLTVTSAQKNPTAFYLCASGPTFGYGIKSNQPQHFGDGTRLSIL.

CDR3 sequence (DNA): TGTGCCAGCAGTTACGAGAGGGACACTGAAGCTTTCTTT. It specifies CASSYERDTEAFF. The chain couples TRBV6-5 to TRBJ1-1; D is uncertain. Germline values: CDR1 MNHEY, CDR2 SVGAGI. The CDR3 contains 13 residues. V was trimmed by 2 bases and J by 3 bases, leaving 7 bases between them.

In this sample, this clone turned up a few times. The J gene is TRBJ1-1, the V gene TRBV4-2, with 7 bases identical to TRBD1. This CDR3 is 14 amino acids long. The J segment lost 4 bases and the V segment lost 1 base, leaving 3 bases of the junction unmatched. Germline CDR1 is LGHNA and CDR2 is YNFKEQ. CDR3 sequence (DNA): TGTGCCAGCAGCCAAGGATGGGACAGCACTGAAGCTTTCTTT. Its translation: CASSQGWDSTEAFF.

This clone has a single count. CDR3 residues: CASSLSRDSTGELFF. The CDR3 DNA follows: TGTGCCAGCAGCTTAAGCCGGGACAGTACCGGGGAGCTGTTTTTT. This chain links TRBV7-3 with TRBJ2-2; 7 bases are shared with TRBD1. J was trimmed by 5 bases and V by 1 base; bases with no gene match: 4. The CDR3 totals 15 residues. Germline CDR1 reads SGHTA; CDR2 reads FQGTGA.

This rearrangement joins TRBV11-3 to TRBJ1-1; the D gene is possibly TRBD1 (5 bases). Between the trimmed V and J ends, which lost 5 bases and 5 bases, there was a span of 9 bases. The CDR3 has 12 amino acids. From germline, CDR1 is SGHNT and CDR2 YENEEA. The CDR3 bases are TGTGCCAGCAGCCAACGGGGGACTGAAGCTTTCTTT. Its protein product is CASSQRGTEAFF.

V is TRBV28 and J is TRBJ1-2, with unresolved D. Trimming left V 6 bases short and J 0 bases short, with 17 bases between. The germline V gene has CDR1 MDHEN and CDR2 SYDVKM. There are 16 residues in the CDR3. The CDR3 DNA is TGTGCCAGCAGCCCCGACGGGGTCCGAGCTAACTATGGCTACACCTTC. It is translated as CASSPDGVRANYGYTF.

The chain joins TRBV2 to TRBJ2-5; 10 bases agree with TRBD2. The CDR3 has 15 amino acids. The germline CDR1 and CDR2 sequences are SNHLY and FYNNEI. V shed 10 bases, J shed 1 base, and the junction held 9 bases outside the gene matches. The CDR3 DNA sequence: TGTGCCACCCTATCTAGCGGGGGCCCCCAAGAGACCCAGTACTTC. It translates to CATLSSGGPQETQYF.

This clone was counted between two and nine times. The chain combines TRBV14 with TRBJ1-1; D gene uncertain. The CDR3 has 15 residues. Trimming took off 1 base at V and 4 bases at J, with 13 bases between the two ends. In germline, CDR1 is SGHDN, CDR2 FVKESK. The CDR3 region has the DNA TGTGCCAGCAGCCAAGTATCGGGTTGGAGCACTGAAGCTTTCTTT. Its protein is CASSQVSGWSTEAFF.

The CDR3 loop reads CASSEQGSRSPLHF. Written as DNA, the CDR3 is TGTGCCAGCAGCGAACAGGGTTCTCGATCACCCCTCCACTTT. The chain uses TRBV9 and TRBJ1-6; TRBD1 is a possible D gene (6 bases). Trimming cost V 3 bases and J 10 bases, with 14 bases left between them. CDR1 is SGDLS, CDR2 YYNGEE, per germline. This CDR3 comprises 14 residues. Filled out from reference TRBV9 and TRBJ1-6, the complete variable domain reads DSGVTQTPKHLITATGQRVTLRCSPRSGDLSVYWYQQSLDQGLQFLIQYYNGEERAKGNILERFSAQQFPDLHSELNLSSLELGDSALYFCASSEQGSRSPLHFGNGTRLTVT.

This sequence joins TRBV7-9 and TRBJ2-7; the match to TRBD2 covers 7 bases. Unmatched junction bases numbered 4, after V lost 1 base and J lost 1 base. The germline V gene has CDR1 SEHNR and CDR2 FQNEAQ (reference sequence). The CDR3 consists of 15 residues. The CDR3 is CASSLGEGWSYEQYF. CDR3 coding DNA: TGTGCCAGCAGCTTAGGGGAGGGTTGGTCCTACGAGCAGTACTTC.

The J gene is TRBJ2-7, the V gene TRBV14; no clear D. The CDR3 length is 14 residues. Germline V CDR1 and CDR2: SGHDN, FVKESK. V lost 2 bases and J 4 bases, leaving 12 bases between the germline ends. CDR3 nucleotides: TGTGCCAGCAGCCAACACATAACCCCTTACGAGCAGTACTTC. Protein product: CASSQHITPYEQYF. Combining the CDR3 with reference TRBV14 and TRBJ2-7 gives the whole variable domain EAGVTQFPSHSVIEKGQTVTLRCDPISGHDNLYWYRRVMGKEIKFLLHFVKESKQDESGMPNNRFLAERTGGTYSTLKVQPAELEDSGVYFCASSQHITPYEQYFGPGTRLTVT.

The chain uses TRBV30 and TRBJ1-1; 7 nucleotides match TRBD1. V was clipped by 4 bases and J by 7 bases; unmatched bases: 9. The germline V gene has CDR1 GTSNPN and CDR2 SVGIG (reference sequence). The CDR3 runs 13 residues. The CDR3 DNA follows: TGTGCCTGGAAACGTTCAGGGGGTAGTGAAGCTTTCTTT. Amino acid sequence: CAWKRSGGSEAFF.

This chain connects TRBV18 to TRBJ2-7, with 8 bases lining up with TRBD2. The CDR3 length is 14 residues. V trimming: 4 bases; J trimming: 0 bases; junction bases outside the gene matches: 2. CDR1 and CDR2 from the germline V gene are KGHSH and LQKENI. Here the CDR3 reads CASSRSGSSYEQYF. The CDR3 nucleotides are TGTGCCAGCTCACGAAGCGGGAGCTCCTACGAGCAGTACTTC.

In its sample, this clone was seen a few times. This rearrangement joins TRBV4-3 to TRBJ2-5; D is ambiguous. V was pared by 1 base and J by 6 bases, with 9 bases between. Germline V gene sequence: CDR1 LGHNA, CDR2 YSLEER. The length of the CDR3 is 13 residues. CDR3 region: CASSQAPSQTQYF. CDR3 DNA: TGCGCCAGCAGCCAAGCCCCCTCCCAGACCCAGTACTTC.

The gene calls are TRBV28 and TRBJ2-1; 10 positions agree with TRBD2. Trimming cost V 4 bases and J 8 bases; bases outside gene matches: 8. CDR1 MDHEN and CDR2 SYDVKM come from the germline V gene. CDR3 length: 15 amino acids. In nucleotides, the CDR3 is TGTGCCAGCAGTTCCCTAGCGGGAGTGTTCGATGAGCAGTTCTTC. This sequence encodes CASSSLAGVFDEQFF.

This clone appeared a few times. This chain uses TRBV4-2 with TRBJ2-5, with 12 bases that match TRBD2. This CDR3 is 18 amino acids long. Per the germline V gene, CDR1 is LGHNA and CDR2 is YNFKEQ. The J segment lost 5 bases and the V segment lost 0 bases, leaving 10 bases of the junction unmatched. This CDR3 is CASSQELAGGPNSETQYF. In DNA, the CDR3 is TGTGCCAGCAGCCAAGAGCTAGCGGGGGGGCCTAATTCTGAGACCCAGTACTTC.

V and J are TRBV2 and TRBJ1-3, with D hard to call. The CDR3 has 16 residues. From germline, CDR1 is SNHLY and CDR2 FYNNEI. The V gene lost 2 bases and the J gene lost 1 base, with 12 bases spanning the gap. CDR3 sequence (DNA): TGTGCCAGCAGTGAATTGCCCAACTTATCTGGAAACACCATATATTTT. Protein product: CASSELPNLSGNTIYF.

The rearrangement links TRBV6-1 to TRBJ2-1, with 13 bases that match TRBD2. CDR1 MNHNS and CDR2 SASEGT come from the germline V gene. The CDR3 loop spans 15 amino acids. J was trimmed by 8 bases and V by 3 bases; bases with no gene match: 4. CDR3 residues: CASSDGTSGVYEQFF. CDR3 bases: TGTGCCAGCAGTGACGGGACTAGCGGGGTCTATGAGCAGTTCTTC.

The J gene is TRBJ1-1, the V gene TRBV6-5; D unresolved. Germline V gene lookup returns CDR1 MNHEY and CDR2 SVGAGI. The V and J ends lost 6 bases and 8 bases respectively, with 10 bases between them. CDR3 length equals 11 residues. The CDR3: CASSHGVEAFF. DNA of the CDR3: TGTGCCAGCAGCCACGGAGTCGAAGCTTTCTTT.

The V gene is TRBV30, the J gene TRBJ1-6; 9 bases fit TRBD1. This CDR3 is 16 amino acids long. Germline CDR1 is GTSNPN and CDR2 is SVGIG (reference sequence). The trim removed 2 bases at V and 9 bases at J, leaving 11 bases unmatched. CDR3 DNA sequence: TGTGCCTGGAGTAAACCGTCCGGGACAGGGATTTCACCCCTCCACTTT. Translation: CAWSKPSGTGISPLHF.

V and J are TRBV4-2 and TRBJ2-7; 13 bases fit TRBD2. Looked up from germline, CDR1 is LGHNA and CDR2 is YNFKEQ. The V and J ends lost 3 bases and 0 bases, in that order; junction bases with no gene match: 5. CDR3 length: 17 amino acids. CDR3 residues: CASSQRLAGGLSYEQYF. Written as DNA, the CDR3 is TGTGCCAGCAGCCAGAGACTAGCGGGAGGCCTCTCCTACGAGCAGTACTTC.

The gene calls are TRBV5-6 and TRBJ2-5, with a tentative D call TRBD2 (5 bases). The germline V gene encodes CDR1 SGHDT and CDR2 YYEEEE. This CDR3 contains 14 residues. Trimming took 4 bases from V and 0 from J, leaving 10 bases between them. CDR3 DNA: TGTGCCAGCAGCGGCGGGCGGTACCAAGAGACCCAGTACTTC. Protein product: CASSGGRYQETQYF.

This chain connects TRBV15 to TRBJ2-2; possibly TRBD2 for D (6 bases). Trimming removed 0 bases from V and 6 bases from J, with 14 bases in between. CDR3 length equals 16 residues. Germline V gene sequence: CDR1 LNHNV, CDR2 YYDKDF (reference sequence). The CDR3: CATSRDLGAGSGELFF. CDR3 nucleotide sequence: TGTGCCACCAGCAGAGATCTAGGGGCGGGGTCCGGGGAGCTGTTTTTT.

The rearrangement joins TRBV10-3 to TRBJ1-1; 8 bases line up with TRBD1. The CDR3 loop spans 12 amino acids. The germline CDR1 and CDR2 sequences are ENHRY and SYGVKD. The J segment lost 7 bases and the V segment lost 5 bases, leaving 3 bases of the junction unmatched. DNA for the CDR3: TGTGCCATCAGTTCAGGGGGCGGTGAAGCTTTCTTT. Protein product: CAISSGGGEAFF.

The gene calls are TRBV11-1 and TRBJ2-1; TRBD2 matches at 14 bases. Losses at the gene ends were 4 bases for V and 7 bases for J; bases not matched to a gene: 9. The CDR3 contains 17 residues. Germline CDR1 and CDR2: SGHAT and FQDESV (reference sequence). The CDR3 DNA follows: TGTGCCAGCAGCTCGACTGGGACTAGCGGGAGATATAATGAGCAGTTCTTC. This encodes CASSSTGTSGRYNEQFF.